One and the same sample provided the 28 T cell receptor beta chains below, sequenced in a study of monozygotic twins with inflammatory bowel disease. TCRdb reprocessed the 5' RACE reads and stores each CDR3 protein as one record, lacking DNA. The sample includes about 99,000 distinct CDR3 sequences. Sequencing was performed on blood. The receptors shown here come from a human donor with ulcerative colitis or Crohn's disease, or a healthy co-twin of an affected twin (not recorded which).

CDR3 in amino acids: CASSSGDNRISPLHF. The chain employs TRBV7-8 and TRBJ1-6; the TCRdb call, TRBD1, lacks DNA for checking. CDR1 and CDR2 (germline): SGHVS, FQNEAQ. This CDR3 region has 15 residues. Drawing the rest from reference TRBV7-8 and TRBJ1-6, the complete variable domain is GAGVSQSPRYKVAKRGQDVALRCDPISGHVSLFWYQQALGQGPEFLTYFQNEAQLDKSGLPSDRFFAERPEGSVSTLKIQRTQQEDSAVYLCASSSGDNRISPLHFGNGTRLTVT.

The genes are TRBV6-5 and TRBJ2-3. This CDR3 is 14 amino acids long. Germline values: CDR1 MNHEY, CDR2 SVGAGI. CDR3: CASSSLDTTDTQYF.

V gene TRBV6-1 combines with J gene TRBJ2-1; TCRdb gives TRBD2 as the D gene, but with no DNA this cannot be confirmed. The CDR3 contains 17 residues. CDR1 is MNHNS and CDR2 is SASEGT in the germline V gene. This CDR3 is CASSPLPAGHIRNEQFF.

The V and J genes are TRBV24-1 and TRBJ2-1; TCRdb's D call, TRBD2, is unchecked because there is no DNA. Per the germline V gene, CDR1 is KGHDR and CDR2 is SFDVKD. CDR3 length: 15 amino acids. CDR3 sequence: CATSDTSGSWNEQFF.

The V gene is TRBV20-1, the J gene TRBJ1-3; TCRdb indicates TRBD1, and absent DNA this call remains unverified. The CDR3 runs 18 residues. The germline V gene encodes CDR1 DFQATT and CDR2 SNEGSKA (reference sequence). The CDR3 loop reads CSARGQGALENAGNTIYF.

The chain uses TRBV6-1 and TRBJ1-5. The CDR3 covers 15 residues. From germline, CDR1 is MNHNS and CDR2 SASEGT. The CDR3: CASRRGVAPDQPQHF.

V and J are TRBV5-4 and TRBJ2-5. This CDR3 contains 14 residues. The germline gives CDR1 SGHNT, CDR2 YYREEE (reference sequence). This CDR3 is CASSNTGYQETQYF.

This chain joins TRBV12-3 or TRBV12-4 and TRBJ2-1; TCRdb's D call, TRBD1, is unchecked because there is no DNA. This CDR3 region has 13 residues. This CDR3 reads CASSFSQTGQQFF.

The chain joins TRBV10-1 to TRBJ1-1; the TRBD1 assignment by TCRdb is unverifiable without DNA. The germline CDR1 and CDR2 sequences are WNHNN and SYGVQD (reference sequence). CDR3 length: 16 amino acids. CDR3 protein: CASSVYPGQGLDEAFF.

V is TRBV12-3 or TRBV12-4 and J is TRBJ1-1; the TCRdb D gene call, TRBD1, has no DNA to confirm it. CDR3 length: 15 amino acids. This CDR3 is CASSFPGKQNTEAFF.

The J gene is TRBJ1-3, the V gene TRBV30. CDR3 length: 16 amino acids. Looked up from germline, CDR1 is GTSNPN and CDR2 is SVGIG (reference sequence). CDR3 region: CAWSVSLSSSGNTIYF.

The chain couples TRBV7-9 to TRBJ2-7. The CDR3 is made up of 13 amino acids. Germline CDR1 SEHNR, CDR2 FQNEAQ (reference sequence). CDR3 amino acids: CASSLVSTYEQYF.

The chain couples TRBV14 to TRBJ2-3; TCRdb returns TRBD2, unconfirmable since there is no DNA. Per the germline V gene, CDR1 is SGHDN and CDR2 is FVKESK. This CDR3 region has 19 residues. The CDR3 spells CASSQRKLAGATSTDTQYF.

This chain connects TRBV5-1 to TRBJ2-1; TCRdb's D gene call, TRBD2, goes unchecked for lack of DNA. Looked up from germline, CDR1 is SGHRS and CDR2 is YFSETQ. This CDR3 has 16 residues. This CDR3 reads CASLDLAGSSYNEQFF. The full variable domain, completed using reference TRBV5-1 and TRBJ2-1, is KAGVTQTPRYLIKTRGQQVTLSCSPISGHRSVSWYQQTPGQGLQFLFEYFSETQRNKGNFPGRFSGRQFSNSRSEMNVSTLELGDSALYLCASLDLAGSSYNEQFFGPGTRLTVL.

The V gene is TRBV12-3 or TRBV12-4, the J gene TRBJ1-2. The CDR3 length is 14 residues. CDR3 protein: CASSLARPSYGYTF.

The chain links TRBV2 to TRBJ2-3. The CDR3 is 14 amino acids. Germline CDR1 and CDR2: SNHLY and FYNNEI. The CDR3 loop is CASIKGLSTDTQYF.

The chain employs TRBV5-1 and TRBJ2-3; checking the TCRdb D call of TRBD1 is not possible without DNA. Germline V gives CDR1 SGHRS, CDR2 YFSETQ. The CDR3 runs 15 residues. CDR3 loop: CASSLETGTTDTQYF.

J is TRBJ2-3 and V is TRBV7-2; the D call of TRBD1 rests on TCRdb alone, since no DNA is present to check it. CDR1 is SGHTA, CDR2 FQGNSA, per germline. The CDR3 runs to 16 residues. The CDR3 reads CASSLVPQGLTDTQYF.

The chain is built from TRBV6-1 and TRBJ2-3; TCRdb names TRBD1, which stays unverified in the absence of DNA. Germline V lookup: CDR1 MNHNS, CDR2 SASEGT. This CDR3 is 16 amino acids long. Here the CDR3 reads CASSANGHRITDTQYF.

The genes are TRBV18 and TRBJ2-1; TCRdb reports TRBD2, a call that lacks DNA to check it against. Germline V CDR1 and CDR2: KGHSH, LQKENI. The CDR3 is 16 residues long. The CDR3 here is CASSPPSRNINNEQFF.

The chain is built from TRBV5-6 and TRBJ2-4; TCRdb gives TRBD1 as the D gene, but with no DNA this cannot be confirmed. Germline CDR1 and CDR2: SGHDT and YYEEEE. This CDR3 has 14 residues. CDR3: CASSPSGTRNIQYF.

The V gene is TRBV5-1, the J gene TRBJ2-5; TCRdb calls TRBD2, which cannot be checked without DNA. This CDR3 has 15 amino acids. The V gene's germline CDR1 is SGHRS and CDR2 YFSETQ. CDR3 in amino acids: CASSLESSGMETQYF.

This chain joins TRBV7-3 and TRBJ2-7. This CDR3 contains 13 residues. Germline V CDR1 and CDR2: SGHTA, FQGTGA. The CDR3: CASSSLWGNEQYF.

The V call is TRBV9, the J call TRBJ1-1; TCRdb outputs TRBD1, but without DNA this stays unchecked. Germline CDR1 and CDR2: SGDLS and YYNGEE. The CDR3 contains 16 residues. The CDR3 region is CASSVGLARVNTEAFF.

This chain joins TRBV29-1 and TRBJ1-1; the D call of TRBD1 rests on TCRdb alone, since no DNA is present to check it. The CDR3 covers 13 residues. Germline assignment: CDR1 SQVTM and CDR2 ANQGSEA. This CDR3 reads CSVLSSGQLEAFF.

Here the CDR3 reads CASRQAQGITGELFF. This chain connects TRBV5-1 to TRBJ2-2; the TCRdb D gene call, TRBD1, has no DNA to confirm it. CDR1 and CDR2 (germline): SGHRS, YFSETQ. This CDR3 is built from 15 residues.

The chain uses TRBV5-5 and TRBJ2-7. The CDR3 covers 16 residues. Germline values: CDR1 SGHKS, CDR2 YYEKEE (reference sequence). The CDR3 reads CASVIGFTQPLGEQYF.

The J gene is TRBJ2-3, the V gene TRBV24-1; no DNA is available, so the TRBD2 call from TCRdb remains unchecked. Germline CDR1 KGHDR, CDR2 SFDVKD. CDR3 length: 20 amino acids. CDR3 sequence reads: CATSADQTSGRGTSTDTQYF.